This passage covers 29 T cell receptor beta chains from one sample sequenced in a study of neurological immune-mediated disorders. TCRdb independently ran MiXCR on the 5' RACE reads; one entry per CDR3 protein. This sample has fewer than 90,000 distinct CDR3 sequences; roughly 10% occur once, and the top ten carry around a tenth. Time point reported: longitudinal time-point 1 (baseline). Sequenced input: PBMCs. Receptors originate from a man aged 25-40 years in good health.

This clonotype was found many times. CDR3 in DNA: TGCGCCAGCAGCCAAGTTGCCATGAATGCGGATACGCAGTATTTT. Protein product: CASSQVAMNADTQYF. The rearrangement uses TRBV4-1 and TRBJ2-3, with unresolved D. The germline gives CDR1 MGHRA, CDR2 YSYEKL. The V end lost 1 base, the J end lost 6 bases, and 14 bases lay between the germline ends. The CDR3 runs 15 residues.

Many counts were recorded for this clonotype. This sequence joins TRBV9 and TRBJ2-3; weak D call: TRBD2 (6 bases). CDR1 is SGDLS and CDR2 is YYNGEE in the germline V gene. Between the trimmed V and J ends, which lost 3 bases and 0 bases, there was a span of 14 bases. The CDR3 has 16 amino acids. The chain's CDR3 is CASSATPGLSTDTQYF. The CDR3 DNA follows: TGTGCCAGCAGCGCTACCCCGGGACTCAGCACAGATACGCAGTATTTT.

This clonotype was recorded at least ten times. J is TRBJ1-6 and V is TRBV3-1; D might be TRBD1 (5 bases). The CDR3 totals 16 residues. From germline, CDR1 is LGHDT and CDR2 YNNKEL (reference sequence). V lost 1 base, J lost 7 bases, and 14 bases lay in between. The CDR3 loop reads CASSQGMVGLNSPLHF. The CDR3 DNA reads TGTGCCAGCAGCCAAGGCATGGTGGGGCTGAATTCACCCCTCCACTTT.

This clonotype showed up many times. This chain connects TRBV6-4 to TRBJ2-3; 7 bases fit TRBD1. From germline, CDR1 is MRHNA and CDR2 SNTAGT. J lost 2 bases, V lost 6 bases, and 5 bases had no gene match. CDR3 size: 14 residues. CDR3 sequence reads: CASRPDRTTDTQYF. The CDR3 DNA is TGTGCCAGCAGACCGGACAGGACCACAGATACGCAGTATTTT.

The sample holds many counts of this clonotype. The genes are TRBV7-2 and TRBJ2-1; weak D call: TRBD2 (6 bases). V lost 3 bases and J 15 bases, leaving 15 bases between the germline ends. This CDR3 has 12 residues. The germline gives CDR1 SGHTA, CDR2 FQGNSA. For the CDR3, the DNA is TGTGCCAGCAGCTTCGGGGGTCCCGAGGGGTTCTTC. Translating it yields CASSFGGPEGFF.

The gene calls are TRBV5-1 and TRBJ2-7, with D possibly matching TRBD1 (6 bases). The CDR3 covers 13 residues. CDR1 SGHRS and CDR2 YFSETQ come from the germline V gene. V shed 8 bases and J shed 3 bases, with 15 bases lying between them. CDR3 DNA: TGCGCCAGTTCCGGACAGATCTACTACGAGCAGTACTTC. Protein sequence: CASSGQIYYEQYF. The full variable domain, rest sourced from reference TRBV5-1 and TRBJ2-7, is KAGVTQTPRYLIKTRGQQVTLSCSPISGHRSVSWYQQTPGQGLQFLFEYFSETQRNKGNFPGRFSGRQFSNSRSEMNVSTLELGDSALYLCASSGQIYYEQYFGPGTRLTVT.

This clonotype was observed at least ten times. This sequence joins TRBV12-3 or TRBV12-4 and TRBJ2-1; TRBD2 might be the D (6 bases). The CDR3 runs to 15 residues. Trimming removed 3 bases from V and 1 base from J, with 10 bases in between. The CDR3 sequence is CASSFGGNSYNEQFF. The DNA for the CDR3 is TGTGCCAGCAGTTTCGGAGGGAATTCCTACAATGAGCAGTTCTTC.

This clonotype appeared many times. The gene calls are TRBV7-3 and TRBJ2-3; 7 bases match TRBD2. V shed 4 bases, J shed 2 bases, and the junction held 6 bases outside the gene matches. CDR3 length: 15 amino acids. Germline CDR1 reads SGHTA; CDR2 reads FQGTGA. Written as DNA, the CDR3 is TGTGCCAGCAGCTCCGCACTAGCGCCCACAGATACGCAGTATTTT. Residues: CASSSALAPTDTQYF.

This clonotype has at least ten counts. The V gene is TRBV4-1, the J gene TRBJ2-1; D perhaps matches TRBD1 (6 bases). The V gene lost 0 bases and the J gene lost 7 bases, with 10 bases spanning the gap. In germline, CDR1 is MGHRA, CDR2 YSYEKL. This CDR3 spans 14 amino acids. CDR3 sequence (DNA): TGCGCCAGCAGCCAAGACCATAGGGGGAATGAGCAGTTCTTC. Its protein is CASSQDHRGNEQFF.

Note on this clonotype: This may arise from a read error, as a much more abundant clone is one base away. J is TRBJ2-7 and V is TRBV12-3 or TRBV12-4; either TRBD1 or TRBD2 may fit D (5 bases each). Trimming took off 4 bases at V and 1 base at J, with 11 bases between the two ends. This CDR3 spans 14 amino acids. CDR3 loop: CASSSGQRSYEQYF. For the CDR3, the DNA is TGTGCCAGCAGTTCGGGGCAGCGATCCTACGAGCAGTACTTC.

This clonotype was found many times. This chain connects TRBV27 to TRBJ2-3; 8 positions match TRBD2. Trimming at V came to 7 bases and at J to 2 bases, leaving 8 bases not matched to a gene. The CDR3 contains 15 residues. Looked up from germline, CDR1 is MNHEY and CDR2 is SMNVEV (reference sequence). CDR3 DNA sequence: TGTGCCAGCAACCCGGGAGGGCATAACACAGATACGCAGTATTTT. This gives the protein CASNPGGHNTDTQYF.

This rearrangement joins TRBV12-3 or TRBV12-4 to TRBJ2-5; 9 bases fit TRBD2. The CDR3 length is 18 residues. The J segment lost 2 bases and the V segment lost 5 bases, leaving 15 bases of the junction unmatched. CDR3 DNA sequence: TGTGCCAGCAGTGCCCCATTTGGGGTAGCGGGGGAACAAGAGACCCAGTACTTC. Its protein product is CASSAPFGVAGEQETQYF.

The rearrangement uses TRBV29-1 and TRBJ2-1; D ambiguous. CDR3 length: 14 residues. Germline V gene lookup returns CDR1 SQVTM and CDR2 ANQGSEA. The V gene lost 0 bases and the J gene lost 2 bases, with 8 bases spanning the gap. The CDR3 DNA follows: TGCAGCGTTGAAGATCGGTTGGCCTACAATGAGCAGTTCTTC. It is translated as CSVEDRLAYNEQFF.

This clonotype was seen many times. The chain recombines TRBV29-1 with TRBJ2-7, with 9 bases lining up with TRBD2. V dropped 6 bases and J dropped 2; count of bases not matched to a gene: 5. CDR3 length: 13 residues. Germline V gene sequence: CDR1 SQVTM, CDR2 ANQGSEA. CDR3 sequence reads: CSVDSGSPYEQYF. In DNA form, the CDR3 reads TGCAGCGTAGATAGCGGGAGTCCCTACGAGCAGTACTTC.

This clonotype was detected many times. The rearrangement uses TRBV24-1 and TRBJ2-1, with 10 bases identical to TRBD2. Trimming removed 1 base from V and 6 bases from J; junction bases left unmatched: 17. Germline V lookup: CDR1 KGHDR, CDR2 SFDVKD. The CDR3 length is 20 residues. For the CDR3, the DNA is TGTGCCACCAGTGATTTTAGATCCGGACCAATAGCGGGAGGACCCAATGAGCAGTTCTTC. This gives the protein CATSDFRSGPIAGGPNEQFF.

This clonotype came up many times. The chain joins TRBV24-1 to TRBJ1-5; unclear D gene. With 3 bases removed from V and 2 bases from J, the gap between germline ends came to 7 bases. Per the germline V gene, CDR1 is KGHDR and CDR2 is SFDVKD. CDR3 size: 14 residues. The CDR3: CATSDGLGNQPQHF. The CDR3 DNA is TGTGCCACCAGTGATGGGTTGGGCAATCAGCCCCAGCATTTT.

By frequency in the sample, this clonotype is medium-sized. The J gene is TRBJ2-1, the V gene TRBV3-1, with 8 bases aligning to TRBD2. The CDR3 contains 14 residues. CDR1 is LGHDT, CDR2 YNNKEL, per germline (reference sequence). With 8 bases clipped from V and 3 bases from J, the junction kept 6 bases outside the gene matches. The CDR3 protein is CASGAGELYNEQFF. CDR3 DNA: TGTGCCAGCGGAGCGGGAGAGCTCTACAATGAGCAGTTCTTC.

Many counts were recorded for this clonotype. The chain carries TRBV20-1 and TRBJ2-1; no clear D gene. Trimming removed 6 bases at V and 6 bases at J, with 18 bases between. Germline CDR1 reads DFQATT; CDR2 reads SNEGSKA (reference sequence). This CDR3 has 14 residues. The CDR3 reads CSAARFSSRNEQFF. The CDR3, as DNA: TGCAGTGCAGCCCGATTTTCTAGTCGCAATGAGCAGTTCTTC.

There are a few counts of this clonotype. Since a much larger clone is just one base distant, this may be a read error. The V and J genes are TRBV6-5 and TRBJ2-7; no clear D gene. Trimming pared 5 bases from V and 6 bases from J, leaving 14 bases between. CDR1 MNHEY and CDR2 SVGAGI come from the germline V gene. The CDR3 has 13 amino acids. CDR3 protein: CASSKSPGLEQYF. CDR3 coding DNA: TGTGCCAGCAGTAAATCCCCGGGCCTCGAGCAGTACTTC.

This clonotype was seen repeatedly, ten times or more. The genes are TRBV20-1 and TRBJ2-7, with TRBD1 identical over 7 bases. The germline V gene encodes CDR1 DFQATT and CDR2 SNEGSKA (reference sequence). CDR3 length equals 14 residues. The V and J ends lost 4 bases and 2 bases, in that order; junction bases with no gene match: 8. CDR3 in amino acids: CSATGTVLTYEQYF. The CDR3 DNA sequence: TGCAGTGCTACCGGGACAGTGTTAACCTACGAGCAGTACTTC.

At least ten counts were recorded for this clonotype. This chain connects TRBV7-6 to TRBJ2-7, with D unclear. The ends were cut back, 3 bases at V and 6 bases at J, with 12 bases in the middle. This CDR3 comprises 13 residues. Looked up from germline, CDR1 is SGHVS and CDR2 is FNYEAQ. This CDR3 is CASSFSPLGEQYF. The DNA of the CDR3 is TGTGCCAGCAGCTTTTCCCCGCTTGGCGAGCAGTACTTC.

This clonotype has at least ten counts. This chain connects TRBV7-3 to TRBJ2-3; TRBD1 matches at 10 bases. Germline V gene lookup returns CDR1 SGHTA and CDR2 FQGTGA. This CDR3 contains 18 residues. The trim removed 5 bases at V and 0 bases at J, leaving 11 bases unmatched. The CDR3 sequence is CASSPGIWTGGSTDTQYF. The CDR3 nucleotides are TGTGCCAGCAGCCCAGGGATTTGGACAGGGGGTAGCACAGATACGCAGTATTTT. The whole variable domain, remainder taken from reference TRBV7-3 and TRBJ2-3, is GAGVSQTPSNKVTEKGKYVELRCDPISGHTALYWYRQSLGQGPEFLIYFQGTGAADDSGLPNDRFFAVRPEGSVSTLKIQRTERGDSAVYLCASSPGIWTGGSTDTQYFGPGTRLTVL.

This clonotype was seen repeatedly, ten times or more. This chain joins TRBV5-1 and TRBJ2-3, with TRBD2 matching 7 bases. The V segment lost 4 bases and the J segment 2 bases; nucleotides outside the gene matches: 7. The germline V gene encodes CDR1 SGHRS and CDR2 YFSETQ. The CDR3 contains 15 residues. DNA of the CDR3: TGCGCCAGCAGCCAGCTAGCGGAGGTCACAGATACGCAGTATTTT. Translation: CASSQLAEVTDTQYF. The full variable domain, rest sourced from reference TRBV5-1 and TRBJ2-3, is KAGVTQTPRYLIKTRGQQVTLSCSPISGHRSVSWYQQTPGQGLQFLFEYFSETQRNKGNFPGRFSGRQFSNSRSEMNVSTLELGDSALYLCASSQLAEVTDTQYFGPGTRLTVL.

This clonotype appeared many times. The chain carries TRBV20-1 and TRBJ1-2; D unclear. The CDR3 covers 14 residues. The V end was cut by 2 bases, the J end by 2 bases, with 12 bases between. Germline CDR1 and CDR2: DFQATT and SNEGSKA (reference sequence). CDR3 residues: CSARPEWENYGYTF. As DNA, the CDR3 is TGCAGTGCTAGACCCGAATGGGAGAACTATGGCTACACCTTC.

The J gene is TRBJ2-1, the V gene TRBV19; D ambiguous. V was trimmed by 5 bases and J by 7 bases, leaving 15 bases between them. The germline gives CDR1 LNHDA, CDR2 SQIVND (reference sequence). CDR3 length: 14 residues. The CDR3 nucleotides read TGTGCCAGTAGTCTGTCCGCCACTGGGAATGAGCAGTTCTTC. Its translation is CASSLSATGNEQFF.

This clonotype was seen many times. In nucleotides, the CDR3 is TGCGCCAGCAGCTTGGTTCAGGATGGCTACACCTTC. It encodes CASSLVQDGYTF. The chain links TRBV5-1 to TRBJ1-2; no definite D call. Germline CDR1 reads SGHRS; CDR2 reads YFSETQ. The CDR3 contains 12 residues. V was trimmed by 0 bases and J by 6 bases, leaving 6 bases between them.

There are many counts of this clonotype. The chain couples TRBV28 to TRBJ2-7, with a tentative D call TRBD1 (5 bases). The CDR3 is 13 amino acids. Trimming cost V 8 bases and J 2 bases, with 13 bases left between them. Germline-derived CDR1 and CDR2 are MDHEN and SYDVKM. DNA of the CDR3: TGTGCCAGCGTACTCAGGGCGCCCTACGAGCAGTACTTC. Its protein is CASVLRAPYEQYF.

This clonotype has ten or more counts. The chain employs TRBV3-1 and TRBJ2-7; D is undetermined. Germline V gene lookup returns CDR1 LGHDT and CDR2 YNNKEL (reference sequence). The ends were cut back, 1 base at V and 3 bases at J, with 7 bases in the middle. This CDR3 has 13 amino acids. This CDR3 reads CASSQGQRYEQYF. For the CDR3, the DNA is TGTGCCAGCAGCCAAGGGCAGCGCTACGAGCAGTACTTC.

The chain carries TRBV27 and TRBJ1-5; D unresolved. There are 14 residues in the CDR3. Germline V gene sequence: CDR1 MNHEY, CDR2 SMNVEV (reference sequence). V shed 9 bases and J shed 2 bases, with 14 bases lying between them. DNA for the CDR3: TGTGCCAGTACTACTGGGGTTGGCAATCAGCCCCAGCATTTT. Its protein is CASTTGVGNQPQHF.